This TCR beta chain was documented in a study of blood T cell repertoires in COVID-19. Study-level information: Spain, Italy and the United States supplied samples that represented acute and convalescent COVID-19. Sources were T cells, B-cell-depleted T cells, or PBMCs; the material itself was cDNA or gDNA.

The CDR3 contains 15 residues. V lost 2 bases and J 3 bases, leaving 14 bases between the germline ends. CDR1 and CDR2 from the germline V gene are SEHNR and FQNEAQ (reference sequence). In the original analysis: The authors estimated nucleated cell counts from reference gene primer amplification. Clones were read by immunoSEQ multiplex PCR, and TCRdb kept only the in-frame ones, dropping some. V, J and clone size derive from that table, while D and trimming were established from the DNA sequence. Of more than 55,000 clones listed, about 80% are singletons. The receptor comes from an elderly man with active or convalescent COVID-19. Sequenced input: peripheral blood. The V call is TRBV7-9, the J call TRBJ2-7; D perhaps matches TRBD1 (6 bases). This CDR3 reads CASSLWDKANYEQYF. CDR3 in DNA: TGTGCCAGCAGCTTATGGGACAAGGCTAACTACGAGCAGTACTTC.